The 26 T cell receptor beta chains below all came from one sample that was sequenced in a study of blood T cell repertoires in COVID-19 (dated by TCRdb to the early 2020s). Preparation of the library involved the immunoSEQ multiplex PCR assay. The source is immuneACCESS, and TCRdb retained only in-frame sequences with V and J called. Part of the clones is not carried over; for the studies checked, unresolved V genes explain less than half of this, and the remainder is unexplained. The sample contains tens of thousands of clones, around 90% of them found a single time. The leading ten clones occupy around 3.6% of the sample. The sequencing sample was made of peripheral blood. The receptors were gathered from a woman aged 45-65 years with COVID-19, enrolled during active disease.

The table lists this clone with a few counts. The chain combines TRBV6-4 with TRBJ1-5, with D tentatively TRBD1 (5 bases). This CDR3 spans 12 amino acids. Per the germline V gene, CDR1 is MRHNA and CDR2 is SNTAGT. V was cut by 9 bases and J by 4 bases, with 10 bases left in between. For the CDR3, the DNA is TGTGCCAGACAGGACGGGAATCAGCCCCAGCATTTT. Amino acid sequence: CARQDGNQPQHF.

The chain has TRBV4-1 and TRBJ1-1; TRBD1 might be the D (5 bases). The CDR3 sequence is 16 residues long. In germline, CDR1 is MGHRA, CDR2 YSYEKL. V was trimmed by 0 bases and J by 0 bases, leaving 11 bases between them. CDR3 sequence reads: CASSQDYTGMNTEAFF. CDR3 DNA: TGCGCCAGCAGCCAAGATTATACAGGAATGAACACTGAAGCTTTCTTT.

The CDR3, as DNA: TGTGCCAGCAGCTTAACGACAACTAGCGGGAGAGTGAATGAGCAGTTCTTC. Protein: CASSLTTTSGRVNEQFF. The chain uses TRBV7-9 and TRBJ2-1, with 11 positions matching TRBD2. V shed 2 bases and J 7 bases; nucleotides not matched to a gene: 10. CDR1 is SEHNR and CDR2 is FQNEAQ in the germline V gene (reference sequence). The CDR3 contains 17 residues.

The CDR3, as DNA: TGCAGTGCTAGTCCACGGACTCTCACAGATACGCAGTATTTT. Translated, it gives CSASPRTLTDTQYF. The chain links TRBV20-1 to TRBJ2-3, with D perhaps matching TRBD2 (5 bases). CDR3 length: 14 residues. CDR1 DFQATT and CDR2 SNEGSKA come from the germline V gene (reference sequence). The V end was cut by 3 bases, the J end by 2 bases, with 12 bases between.

The rearrangement joins TRBV30 to TRBJ2-2; D perhaps matches TRBD1 (6 bases). The germline V and J ends were trimmed by 0 bases and 10 bases, with 12 bases remaining between them. CDR1 and CDR2 from the germline V gene are GTSNPN and SVGIG (reference sequence). The CDR3 has 13 residues. For the CDR3, the DNA is TGTGCCTGGAGTGTAGGGGGTGTAGAGGAGCTGTTTTTT. It yields the protein CAWSVGGVEELFF.

The V gene is TRBV9, the J gene TRBJ1-3; D is unresolved. The CDR3 extends over 16 amino acids. V was clipped by 0 bases and J by 4 bases, with 14 bases between them. Germline values: CDR1 SGDLS, CDR2 YYNGEE. The CDR3 sequence: CASSVESRVPGNTIYF. In nucleotides, the CDR3 is TGTGCCAGCAGCGTAGAGAGTCGAGTGCCCGGAAACACCATATATTTT. The variable domain in full, completed from reference TRBV9 and TRBJ1-3, reads DSGVTQTPKHLITATGQRVTLRCSPRSGDLSVYWYQQSLDQGLQFLIQYYNGEERAKGNILERFSAQQFPDLHSELNLSSLELGDSALYFCASSVESRVPGNTIYFGEGSWLTVV.

This chain joins TRBV5-1 and TRBJ1-4; D ambiguous. Germline values: CDR1 SGHRS, CDR2 YFSETQ. V lost 1 base and J lost 6, with 10 bases in between. The CDR3 extends over 14 amino acids. The CDR3 protein is CASSLSLQDEKLFF. CDR3 in DNA: TGCGCCAGCAGCTTGAGTCTCCAGGATGAAAAACTGTTTTTT.

V is TRBV7-2 and J is TRBJ1-3; D remains ambiguous. Germline assignment: CDR1 SGHTA and CDR2 FQGNSA. V gave up 0 bases and J gave up 0 bases, with 12 bases separating them. The CDR3 is made up of 17 amino acids. The CDR3, as DNA: TGTGCCAGCAGCTTAGCCTCCCCCCGAGTCTCTGGAAACACCATATATTTT. It yields the protein CASSLASPRVSGNTIYF.

This chain uses TRBV2 with TRBJ2-3, with 8 bases matching TRBD2. This CDR3 comprises 15 residues. V lost 10 bases and J lost 6; bases outside the gene matches: 15. The germline CDR1 and CDR2 sequences are SNHLY and FYNNEI. The CDR3 here is CATQEAGVSFDTQYF. As DNA, the CDR3 is TGTGCCACCCAAGAAGCGGGAGTGAGTTTTGATACGCAGTATTTT.

The genes are TRBV10-3 and TRBJ1-1; D gene ambiguous. Germline V gives CDR1 ENHRY, CDR2 SYGVKD. The CDR3 contains 15 residues. The V gene lost 0 bases and the J gene lost 1 base, with 9 bases spanning the gap. CDR3 amino acids: CAISESESRNTEAFF. In nucleotides, the CDR3 is TGTGCCATCAGTGAGTCGGAGTCCCGGAACACTGAAGCTTTCTTT.

The chain employs TRBV6-6 and TRBJ2-1; 7 positions agree with TRBD2. Germline values: CDR1 MNHNY, CDR2 SVGAGI (reference sequence). The CDR3 contains 15 residues. The ends lost 6 bases at V and 4 bases at J; junction bases unmatched: 9. The CDR3 DNA reads TGTGCCAGCAGCAGGTCGGGGGGAACTTACAATGAGCAGTTCTTC. Translation gives CASSRSGGTYNEQFF.

This clone was seen more than once but under ten times. The V call is TRBV14, the J call TRBJ1-3; D unresolved. Germline CDR1 is SGHDN and CDR2 is FVKESK. The CDR3 runs to 13 residues. V dropped 4 bases and J dropped 0 bases, with 4 bases sitting between them. CDR3 in amino acids: CASSRYSGNTIYF. The CDR3 region has the DNA TGTGCCAGCAGCCGTTACTCTGGAAACACCATATATTTT.

V gene TRBV28 combines with J gene TRBJ2-7; 12 bases are a match to TRBD1. CDR1 and CDR2 (germline): MDHEN, SYDVKM. The V segment lost 3 bases and the J segment 7 bases; nucleotides outside the gene matches: 7. The CDR3 loop spans 15 amino acids. The DNA of the CDR3 is TGTGCCAGCAGTTTCCGGGACAGGGGGCTTGTAGAGCAGTACTTC. This translates into CASSFRDRGLVEQYF. The full variable domain, with the rest looked up from reference TRBV28 and TRBJ2-7, is DVKVTQSSRYLVKRTGEKVFLECVQDMDHENMFWYRQDPGLGLRLIYFSYDVKMKEKGDIPEGYSVSREKKERFSLILESASTNQTSMYLCASSFRDRGLVEQYFGPGTRLTVT.

V and J are TRBV29-1 and TRBJ2-2; TRBD1 aligns across 11 bases. The CDR3 has 16 amino acids. V shed 1 base, J shed 7 bases, and the junction held 8 bases outside the gene matches. The germline gives CDR1 SQVTM, CDR2 ANQGSEA. DNA of the CDR3: TGCAGCGTTGAAGGGTTGCCGGGACAGGGGGTCGGGGAGCTGTTTTTT. This codes for CSVEGLPGQGVGELFF.

The chain has TRBV5-4 and TRBJ2-1; 12 bases line up with TRBD2. Germline V lookup: CDR1 SGHNT, CDR2 YYREEE (reference sequence). The junction had 4 bases not matched to a gene; V was cut back by 4 bases and J by 5 bases. The length of the CDR3 is 15 residues. The CDR3 DNA reads as TGTGCCAGCAGCCCCGGGACTAGCGGGCACAATGAGCAGTTCTTC. It translates to CASSPGTSGHNEQFF.

The V gene is TRBV7-2, the J gene TRBJ2-5; TRBD2 matches at 12 bases. The trim removed 4 bases at V and 4 bases at J, leaving 13 bases unmatched. Germline V CDR1 and CDR2: SGHTA, FQGNSA. The CDR3 extends over 18 amino acids. The CDR3 sequence: CASSSRTSGILGGETQYF. The CDR3 DNA reads TGTGCCAGCAGCTCTCGGACTAGCGGGATCCTCGGGGGAGAGACCCAGTACTTC.

The chain carries TRBV5-3 and TRBJ2-1, with 16 bases that match TRBD2. TRBV5-3 is classed as an ORF, of uncertain function. The CDR3 is 15 residues long. With 6 bases clipped from V and 9 bases from J, the junction kept 6 bases outside the gene matches. CDR3 DNA sequence: TGTGCCAGAATACCGGGACTAGCGGGAGGGTGTGAGCAGTTCTTC. It codes for CARIPGLAGGCEQFF.

The chain is built from TRBV6-2 or TRBV6-3 and TRBJ1-5, with 7 bases matching TRBD1. J lost 9 bases, V lost 5 bases, and 7 bases had no gene match. The CDR3 contains 13 residues. Germline loops: CDR1 MNHEY, CDR2 SVGEGT. The CDR3 nucleotides read TGTGCCAGCAGTCAACAGGGGTTTCGGCCCCAGCATTTT. It encodes CASSQQGFRPQHF.

The chain employs TRBV30 and TRBJ1-6, with D hard to call. The CDR3 runs 14 residues. CDR1 is GTSNPN, CDR2 SVGIG, per germline (reference sequence). V lost 0 bases and J 10 bases, leaving 13 bases between the germline ends. The CDR3: CAWSVRGRSSPLHF. The CDR3 DNA follows: TGTGCCTGGAGTGTACGCGGCAGATCATCACCCCTCCACTTT.

The chain is built from TRBV5-1 and TRBJ2-2; TRBD2 matches at 12 bases. The V gene's germline CDR1 is SGHRS and CDR2 YFSETQ. This CDR3 spans 16 amino acids. Trimming cost V 4 bases and J 7 bases; bases outside gene matches: 8. This CDR3 is CASSLTSGSLNGELFF. In DNA, the CDR3 is TGCGCCAGCAGCCTGACTAGCGGGAGCCTGAACGGGGAGCTGTTTTTT.

The chain employs TRBV19 and TRBJ1-5; D not certain. The V and J ends lost 4 bases and 1 base respectively, with 17 bases between them. This CDR3 has 17 residues. Germline assignment: CDR1 LNHDA and CDR2 SQIVND (reference sequence). The CDR3 DNA is TGTGCCAGTAGTACCTCCGGAGGACGATGGAGCAATCAGCCCCAGCATTTT. Its protein product is CASSTSGGRWSNQPQHF.

The rearrangement joins TRBV4-1 to TRBJ2-7; 7 nucleotides line up with TRBD1. Trimming removed 3 bases from V and 3 bases from J; junction bases left unmatched: 8. Per the germline V gene, CDR1 is MGHRA and CDR2 is YSYEKL. The CDR3 totals 15 residues. CDR3: CASSQLGQPSYEQYF. The CDR3 bases are TGCGCCAGCAGCCAGCTGGGACAGCCGAGCTACGAGCAGTACTTC.

The gene calls are TRBV7-9 and TRBJ2-5, with TRBD2 identical over 10 bases. This CDR3 contains 14 residues. The V segment lost 5 bases and the J segment 3 bases; nucleotides outside the gene matches: 3. Per germline, CDR1 SEHNR and CDR2 FQNEAQ (reference sequence). The CDR3 region is CASSTGLAEETQYF. The CDR3 region has the DNA TGTGCCAGCAGCACCGGACTAGCGGAAGAGACCCAGTACTTC. Complete variable domain (other parts from reference TRBV7-9 and TRBJ2-5): DTGVSQNPRHKITKRGQNVTFRCDPISEHNRLYWYRQTLGQGPEFLTYFQNEAQLEKSRLLSDRFSAERPKGSFSTLEIQRTEQGDSAMYLCASSTGLAEETQYFGPGTRLLVL.

The genes are TRBV30 and TRBJ1-6, with 10 bases lining up with TRBD1. The CDR3 runs to 14 residues. From germline, CDR1 is GTSNPN and CDR2 SVGIG (reference sequence). V dropped 2 bases and J dropped 10; count of bases not matched to a gene: 5. In DNA form, the CDR3 reads TGTGCCTGGAGTTACGGGACAGGGGACTCACCCCTCCACTTT. This encodes CAWSYGTGDSPLHF.

The chain links TRBV10-3 to TRBJ2-1; the match to TRBD1 covers 10 bases. Germline V gene sequence: CDR1 ENHRY, CDR2 SYGVKD. The CDR3 totals 14 residues. With V trimmed by 7 bases and J by 10 bases, 10 bases remained unmatched. The CDR3 region is CAIKGTGEVNEQFF. DNA for the CDR3: TGTGCCATCAAAGGGACAGGGGAGGTGAACGAGCAGTTCTTC.

The chain links TRBV15 to TRBJ1-5; 10 bases are a match to TRBD1. The germline V gene has CDR1 LNHNV and CDR2 YYDKDF (reference sequence). The ends lost 0 bases at V and 4 bases at J; junction bases unmatched: 12. This CDR3 region has 19 residues. The CDR3, as DNA: TGTGCCACCAGCAGAGATAACCGGGACAGGGGACGAAGTAATCAGCCCCAGCATTTT. This sequence encodes CATSRDNRDRGRSNQPQHF.